These T cell receptor beta chains were read from a single sample in a study of T cell repertoires in cytomegalovirus infection. Their cognate antigens are unknown. TCRdb independently ran MiXCR on the reads; one entry per CDR3 protein. Counted here are tens of thousands of distinct CDR3 sequences, more than 15% occurring once; the ten biggest clones make up about 30%. The specimen comprised CD8+ T cells from cultured PBMCs, sampled from culture after CMV antigen stimulation. Every receptor here comes from a human donor in good health (CMV status not recorded). Some clones in this sample may be carry-over from other donors' samples. The conserved cysteine and the conserved F or W are not part of the CDR3 here. Fields, in order: J gene, CDR3 length, V gene, CDR3 protein.

TRBJ2-1,13,TRBV7-3,ASSFSGLGGDEQF
TRBJ2-7,13,TRBV7-2,ASSLVSYNSYEQY
TRBJ2-1,13,TRBV20-1,SASSPIASYNEQF
TRBJ2-7,13,TRBV11-2,ASSPPEGELYEQY
TRBJ2-1,13,TRBV9,ASSVEDSSYNEQF
TRBJ2-3,13,TRBV7-2,ASSLSGGLGDTQY
TRBJ2-3,14,TRBV7-6,ASSAVGRGSTDTQY
TRBJ2-7,14,TRBV10-3,AISESGGYSSYEQY
TRBJ2-1,14,TRBV19,ASSPRTSGVYNEQF
TRBJ2-4,11,TRBV7-6,ASSLRGGYIQY
TRBJ1-4,12,TRBV6-5,ASSYSGGALKLF